The 29 T cell receptor beta chains below come from one sample, sequenced in a study of CD8+ T cells in alopecia areata. As for treatment: oral pan-JAK inhibitor, 5-10 mg twice daily. Isolated RNA was reverse transcribed into cDNA used as the sequencing template. Repertoires were generated with immunoSEQ multiplex PCR, while TCRdb's copy carries only in-frame clones and drops some. Of 170,000 or so clones in the sample, roughly 64% are singletons; the top ten hold around 12%. This specimen was CD8+ T cells sorted from blood, taken at week 24, from a patient treated with tofacitinib. The source of these receptors is a human donor with alopecia areata.

The chain recombines TRBV14 with TRBJ2-1; unclear D gene. This CDR3 is built from 14 residues. CDR1 and CDR2 (germline): SGHDN, FVKESK. The V gene lost 3 bases and the J gene lost 7 bases, with 13 bases spanning the gap. The DNA of the CDR3 is TGTGCCAGCAGCCACCCCTTGGACGGAAATGAGCAGTTCTTC. Its translation: CASSHPLDGNEQFF.

This clone has just a few counts. The rearrangement links TRBV29-1 to TRBJ1-2, with D possibly matching TRBD1 (5 bases). Germline CDR1 reads SQVTM; CDR2 reads ANQGSEA. V shed 3 bases and J shed 8 bases, with 10 bases lying between them. The CDR3 covers 11 residues. The DNA for the CDR3 is TGCAGCGTTGACGGCAGGGTAGGCTACACCTTC. It specifies CSVDGRVGYTF. The full variable domain, its missing parts supplied by reference TRBV29-1 and TRBJ1-2, is SAVISQKPSRDICQRGTSLTIQCQVDSQVTMMFWYRQQPGQSLTLIATANQGSEATYESGFVIDKFPISRPNLTFSTLTVSNMSPEDSSIYLCSVDGRVGYTFGSGTRLTVV.

This chain links TRBV9 with TRBJ2-7; either TRBD1 or TRBD2 may supply D (5 bases each). There are 15 residues in the CDR3. Trimming took off 0 bases at V and 0 bases at J, with 10 bases between the two ends. CDR1 and CDR2 (germline): SGDLS, YYNGEE. CDR3 DNA: TGTGCCAGCAGCGTAGGTTGGGACGGCTCCTACGAGCAGTACTTC. Protein sequence: CASSVGWDGSYEQYF.

CDR3 sequence reads: CASSFSGSEQYF. The CDR3, as DNA: TGTGCCAGCAGCTTTTCAGGGAGCGAGCAGTACTTC. The rearrangement uses TRBV11-3 and TRBJ2-7; perhaps D is TRBD1 or TRBD2 (5 bases each). Germline CDR1 and CDR2: SGHNT and YENEEA. The germline V and J ends were trimmed by 3 bases and 6 bases, with 9 bases remaining between them. The CDR3 has 12 residues.

This CDR3 is CASSEMLNPGEKLFF. CDR3 DNA: TGTGCCAGCAGCGAGATGTTAAATCCAGGGGAAAAACTGTTTTTT. V gene TRBV2 combines with J gene TRBJ1-4, with TRBD1 as a possible D gene (5 bases). Germline values: CDR1 SNHLY, CDR2 FYNNEI. V lost 6 bases, J lost 8 bases, and 19 bases lay in between. The CDR3 runs to 15 residues.

CDR3 nucleotides: TGTGCCAGCAGCTTAGGGGGAGTAGGGAATCAGCCCCAGCATTTT. Its translation is CASSLGGVGNQPQHF. V gene TRBV7-6 combines with J gene TRBJ1-5, with no clear D. The CDR3 runs to 15 residues. Trimming shortened V by 1 base and J by 4 bases, and 11 bases separated the two germline ends. Germline assignment: CDR1 SGHVS and CDR2 FNYEAQ.

V is TRBV7-9 and J is TRBJ2-1, with D maybe TRBD2 (5 bases). CDR3 size: 13 residues. Germline V gene sequence: CDR1 SEHNR, CDR2 FQNEAQ (reference sequence). Trimming removed 3 bases at V and 5 bases at J, with 8 bases between. CDR3 sequence reads: CASSFPRDNEQFF. CDR3 sequence (DNA): TGTGCCAGCAGCTTCCCGAGGGACAATGAGCAGTTCTTC.

This clone was observed a few times. The identical CDR3 is also encoded by other nucleotide sequences in the sample. The chain has TRBV29-1 and TRBJ2-7, with D uncertain. This CDR3 region has 12 residues. Trimming pared 1 base from V and 1 base from J, leaving 5 bases between. Per the germline V gene, CDR1 is SQVTM and CDR2 is ANQGSEA. CDR3 loop: CSVEGRSYEQYF. In DNA, the CDR3 is TGCAGCGTTGAAGGGAGATCCTACGAGCAGTACTTC.

The chain employs TRBV4-2 and TRBJ2-1; 11 nucleotides agree with TRBD2. This CDR3 is built from 15 residues. CDR1 is LGHNA, CDR2 YNFKEQ, per germline. Germline trimming cut 1 base from V and 9 bases from J; bases unmatched to any gene: 5. For the CDR3, the DNA is TGTGCCAGCAGCCAAGTAGTAGCGGGGGGGCTTGAGCAGTTCTTC. It specifies CASSQVVAGGLEQFF.

V is TRBV11-1 and J is TRBJ2-5; D might be TRBD2 (5 bases). CDR1 is SGHAT, CDR2 FQDESV, per germline (reference sequence). The V end was cut by 0 bases, the J end by 5 bases, with 13 bases between. This CDR3 has 15 residues. Here the CDR3 DNA reads TGTGCCAGCAGCTTAGCGGAGGCGGAACGGGAGACCCAGTACTTC. Its translation is CASSLAEAERETQYF.

V gene TRBV4-1 combines with J gene TRBJ2-2; 7 bases map to TRBD1. Germline assignment: CDR1 MGHRA and CDR2 YSYEKL. The V gene end was trimmed by 3 bases and the J gene end by 0 bases; junction bases not matched to a gene: 1. The CDR3 is 15 residues long. In nucleotides, the CDR3 is TGCGCCAGCAGCCACGGGACAGCGAACACCGGGGAGCTGTTTTTT. Its translation: CASSHGTANTGELFF.

This chain uses TRBV27 with TRBJ2-7; weak D call: TRBD1 (6 bases). Germline assignment: CDR1 MNHEY and CDR2 SMNVEV (reference sequence). The CDR3 spans 13 residues. V lost 5 bases, J lost 5 bases, and 13 bases lay in between. The CDR3: CASSPIQGDEQYF. CDR3 coding DNA: TGTGCCAGCAGTCCCATACAGGGAGACGAGCAGTACTTC.

The rearrangement uses TRBV6-5 and TRBJ2-1; D is unresolved. Germline-derived CDR1 and CDR2 are MNHEY and SVGAGI. The CDR3 is 14 amino acids. Trimming stripped 0 bases from V and 6 bases from J, with 9 bases between. CDR3 in DNA: TGTGCCAGCAGTTACTCCCGGGCCAGCAATGAGCAGTTCTTC. As protein: CASSYSRASNEQFF.

The gene calls are TRBV5-6 and TRBJ1-3; 8 bases fit TRBD1. CDR1 is SGHDT and CDR2 is YYEEEE in the germline V gene. The junction had 7 bases not matched to a gene; V was cut back by 0 bases and J by 5 bases. The length of the CDR3 is 16 residues. Here the CDR3 reads CASSLVSGQARNTIYF. The CDR3 DNA reads TGTGCCAGCAGCTTGGTGTCGGGACAGGCAAGAAACACCATATATTTT.

This clone has more than one count but fewer than ten. The chain carries TRBV4-1 and TRBJ2-7, with D unresolved. Deletions cut 0 bases from V and 2 bases from J, with 11 bases between. Germline CDR1 is MGHRA and CDR2 is YSYEKL. This CDR3 is built from 15 residues. Here the CDR3 DNA reads TGCGCCAGCAGCCAAGAAACCTCAAGCGCCTACGAGCAGTACTTC. It is translated as CASSQETSSAYEQYF.

The chain uses TRBV30 and TRBJ2-3, with D perhaps TRBD2 (5 bases). CDR3 length: 15 residues. Germline values: CDR1 GTSNPN, CDR2 SVGIG (reference sequence). The V end lost 3 bases, the J end lost 1 base, and 14 bases lay between the germline ends. CDR3 nucleotides: TGTGCCTGGAGCGGTATGGGGAGAGGCACAGATACGCAGTATTTT. It is translated as CAWSGMGRGTDTQYF.

The table lists this clone with a few counts. The chain is built from TRBV5-1 and TRBJ2-2; D is uncertain. From germline, CDR1 is SGHRS and CDR2 YFSETQ. V lost 5 bases and J lost 4, with 3 bases in between. The CDR3 runs 11 residues. The CDR3 spells CASRVTGELFF. In nucleotides, the CDR3 is TGCGCCAGCAGGGTCACCGGGGAGCTGTTTTTT.

Turning to this clone: The same CDR3 is also encoded by other DNA sequences in this sample. This rearrangement joins TRBV2 to TRBJ1-2; no clear D gene. There are 10 residues in the CDR3. The ends were cut back, 6 bases at V and 3 bases at J, with 2 bases in the middle. The V gene's germline CDR1 is SNHLY and CDR2 FYNNEI. The CDR3 spells CASRDYGYTF. The DNA for the CDR3 is TGTGCCAGCAGAGACTATGGCTACACCTTC.

The chain links TRBV13 to TRBJ2-5; D call uncertain. The CDR3 has 13 amino acids. Trimming took off 0 bases at V and 6 bases at J, with 8 bases between the two ends. Germline-derived CDR1 and CDR2 are PRHDT and FYEKMQ (reference sequence). Written as DNA, the CDR3 is TGTGCCAGCAGCTTAGGACAGACAAAGACCCAGTACTTC. Its protein is CASSLGQTKTQYF. Full variable domain (missing parts from reference TRBV13 and TRBJ2-5): AAGVIQSPRHLIKEKRETATLKCYPIPRHDTVYWYQQGPGQDPQFLISFYEKMQSDKGSIPDRFSAQQFSDYHSELNMSSLELGDSALYFCASSLGQTKTQYFGPGTRLLVL.

The genes are TRBV7-2 and TRBJ1-1, with D possibly TRBD1 on 6 matching bases. The CDR3 has 14 amino acids. Germline values: CDR1 SGHTA, CDR2 FQGNSA. The V end was cut by 5 bases, the J end by 2 bases, with 12 bases between. The CDR3 nucleotides are TGTGCCAGCAGCCTGCCGGGGGCCAACACTGAAGCTTTCTTT. Translated: CASSLPGANTEAFF.

The rearrangement joins TRBV29-1 to TRBJ2-7; D unresolved. V lost 5 bases and J lost 4, with 9 bases in between. Germline assignment: CDR1 SQVTM and CDR2 ANQGSEA. This CDR3 is built from 11 residues. CDR3 sequence: CSVLLGYEQYF. The CDR3 DNA sequence: TGCAGCGTTCTTTTAGGATACGAGCAGTACTTC.

The chain combines TRBV2 with TRBJ2-7, with D possibly matching TRBD1 (6 bases). In germline, CDR1 is SNHLY, CDR2 FYNNEI. This CDR3 comprises 13 residues. V lost 7 bases and J lost 0, with 10 bases in between. The CDR3 sequence is CASKGVSSYEQYF. The CDR3 DNA sequence: TGTGCCAGCAAGGGGGTTAGCTCCTACGAGCAGTACTTC.

This chain joins TRBV27 and TRBJ2-5; D gene uncertain. Germline CDR1 reads MNHEY; CDR2 reads SMNVEV (reference sequence). This CDR3 region has 12 residues. Trimming left V 5 bases short and J 1 base short, with 5 bases between. The CDR3 loop is CASSPFQETQYF. CDR3 coding DNA: TGTGCCAGCAGTCCATTCCAAGAGACCCAGTACTTC.

This chain connects TRBV7-9 to TRBJ2-3; D not certain. V lost 4 bases and J 5 bases, leaving 10 bases between the germline ends. CDR3 length: 13 amino acids. CDR1 and CDR2 (germline): SEHNR, FQNEAQ (reference sequence). CDR3: CASSSNLGDTQYF. CDR3 coding DNA: TGTGCCAGCAGCTCAAACCTGGGAGATACGCAGTATTTT.

This clone was counted a single time. The V and J genes are TRBV29-1 and TRBJ1-2, with D unclear. The CDR3 totals 14 residues. Germline V gene data show CDR1 as SQVTM and CDR2 as ANQGSEA. V was trimmed by 3 bases and J by 5 bases, leaving 16 bases between them. As DNA, the CDR3 is TGCAGCGTTGAGGTGGATCTCCCGGCATATGGCTACACCTTC. Protein sequence: CSVEVDLPAYGYTF.

In its sample, this clone was seen a few times. V usage is TRBV7-9 and J usage is TRBJ2-1, with D unresolved. V was pared by 5 bases and J by 7 bases, with 9 bases between. CDR3 size: 12 residues. CDR1 and CDR2 (germline): SEHNR, FQNEAQ (reference sequence). The CDR3 sequence is CASSTDRNEQFF. The CDR3 nucleotides read TGTGCCAGCAGCACCGATAGAAATGAGCAGTTCTTC.

The rearrangement links TRBV7-9 to TRBJ2-1; no clear D. Germline-derived CDR1 and CDR2 are SEHNR and FQNEAQ (reference sequence). Deletions cut 1 base from V and 10 bases from J, with 11 bases between. The CDR3 is made up of 13 amino acids. CDR3 residues: CASSLVLFKEQFF. CDR3 nucleotide sequence: TGTGCCAGCAGCTTAGTCCTCTTCAAGGAGCAGTTCTTC.

The CDR3 here is CASSQVADGYTF. CDR3 DNA sequence: TGCGCCAGCAGCCAAGTTGCAGATGGCTACACCTTC. This chain uses TRBV4-1 with TRBJ1-2; no reliable D call. Germline assignment: CDR1 MGHRA and CDR2 YSYEKL. V was shortened by 1 base and J by 6 bases, with 6 bases between the two germline ends. The CDR3 contains 12 residues.

This rearrangement joins TRBV7-9 to TRBJ1-5, with 8 nucleotides matching TRBD1. Germline loops: CDR1 SEHNR, CDR2 FQNEAQ (reference sequence). After removal of 5 bases from V and 4 bases from J, the junction contained 4 bases not matched to a gene. This CDR3 has 14 residues. CDR3 DNA: TGTGCCAGCAGCACCACAGGGGGGAATCAGCCCCAGCATTTT. Translating gives CASSTTGGNQPQHF.